The present T cell receptor beta chain was sequenced within a study of T-cell memory formation after mild COVID-19. TCRdb passed the 5' RACE reads through MiXCR, listing each CDR3 protein once. Here the sample spans about 29,000 distinct CDR3 sequences, approximately 12% being singletons. V shed 4 bases, J shed 3 bases, and the junction held 19 bases outside the gene matches. This CDR3 has 20 amino acids. The table lists this clonotype with many counts. This receptor was obtained from an adult woman who had mild COVID-19 (a few samples of this study predate the infection). Cell type and time point are not known. The V and J genes are TRBV12-3 or TRBV12-4 and TRBJ2-1; TRBD2 aligns across 9 bases. The material sequenced was PBMCs or a T cell subset sorted from them (not recorded which). The CDR3 region has the DNA TGTGCCAGCAGTTCACATAGCGGGGGTACACTATATAAAGTCTACAATGAGCAGTTCTTC. It codes for CASSSHSGGTLYKVYNEQFF.